This entry features one T cell receptor beta chain sequence. The antigen is undetermined. TCRdb re-analysed the 5' RACE reads in MiXCR, keeping a single row per CDR3 protein. The sample lists 500,000 to 550,000 distinct CDR3 sequences, approximately 20% occurring once. The data derive from a study of identical twins. The CDR3 sequence is 17 residues long. V shed 5 bases, J shed 4 bases, and the junction held 16 bases outside the gene matches. CDR1 is MDHEN, CDR2 SYDVKM, per germline. General study findings and limits: Insertions ran lower in abundant cord blood beta clonotypes, though not in memory repertoires.

Another study also made use of these data, one on yellow fever vaccine responses in identical twins.

This TCR was recovered from a woman aged 18-29 years in good health. V and J are TRBV28 and TRBJ1-1; 7 bases agree with TRBD1. The sequenced sample was CD4+ T cells sorted from blood. CDR3 amino acids: CASSKTRQGPLGTEAFF. The CDR3 bases are TGTGCCAGCAGTAAAACTCGACAGGGTCCCTTAGGCACTGAAGCTTTCTTT.